This is a list of T cell receptor beta chains from one sample in a study of shared clonotypes between healthy human individuals. The protocol was immunoSEQ multiplex PCR, while the TCRdb copy is restricted to in-frame clones and leaves out a portion. The data show millions of clones, with approximately 95% seen just once and about 0.13% held by the top ten. Material for sequencing was naive CD4+ T cells sorted from blood. These receptors all stem from a man aged 18 to 35 in good health. The CDR3 runs from the conserved cysteine through the conserved F or W. The D gene is left open where the match is weak. A row's size may be missing; if present it is once, few, many or a size class.

clone_size	j_call	d_call	v_call	cdr3_nt	cdr3_aa
NA	TRBJ2-7	TRBD1	TRBV10-3	TGTGCCATCAGCGGGACAGGGGACTCCTACGAGCAGTACTTC	CAISGTGDSYEQYF
NA	TRBJ1-1	TRBD1	TRBV27	TGTGCCAGCAGATTTCGGACAGGGACGAACACTGAAGCTTTCTTT	CASRFRTGTNTEAFF
few	TRBJ2-7	NA	TRBV5-6	TGTGCCAGCAGCTCCCGCCGGGGGCCCATCTACGAGCAGTACTTC	CASSSRRGPIYEQYF
NA	TRBJ1-5	NA	TRBV28	TGTGCCAGCAGTTCCCCCGGGACGGGTCAGCCCCAGCATTTT	CASSSPGTGQPQHF
NA	TRBJ2-6	NA	TRBV6-1	TGTGCCAGCAGTGTGGCCTCTGGGGCCAACGTCCTGACTTTC	CASSVASGANVLTF
NA	TRBJ2-7	NA	TRBV7-2	TGTGCCAGCAGCTTAGGTACAGAGAGGGGCTACGAGCAGTACTTC	CASSLGTERGYEQYF
few	TRBJ1-5	NA	TRBV4-2	TGTGCCAGCAGCCAAGAGGGGGATAGGCAGCCCCAGCATTTT	CASSQEGDRQPQHF
NA	TRBJ2-7	NA	TRBV2	TGTGCCAGCAGTGATGCGGGCACCTACGAGCAGTACTTC	CASSDAGTYEQYF
NA	TRBJ2-5	NA	TRBV18	TGTGCCAGCTCACCCTCGGGGCAAGGGATACAAGAGACCCAGTACTTC	CASSPSGQGIQETQYF
NA	TRBJ1-3	TRBD1	TRBV7-6	TGTGCCAGCAGCTCAGGGACAGGGCAAAGTGGAAACACCATATATTTT	CASSSGTGQSGNTIYF
NA	TRBJ1-6	NA	TRBV25-1	TGTGCCAGCAGTGAATGGGACTATAATTCACCCCTCCACTTT	CASSEWDYNSPLHF
NA	TRBJ2-7	NA	TRBV30	TGTGCCTGGGGGACTCTTTCCTACGAGCAGTACTTC	CAWGTLSYEQYF
NA	TRBJ1-2	TRBD1	TRBV2	TGTGCCAGCAGTTTCGGACAGGGCGAAGGATATGGCTACACCTTC	CASSFGQGEGYGYTF
NA	TRBJ2-3	TRBD2	TRBV13	TGTGCCAGCAGCTTAGGTGGCGGGAGGTACCTAGATACGCAGTATTTT	CASSLGGGRYLDTQYF
NA	TRBJ1-2	TRBD1	TRBV6-1	TGTGCCAGCAGTGGAGAGGGGGCGCAAGGGTATGGCTACACCTTC	CASSGEGAQGYGYTF
NA	TRBJ2-1	NA	TRBV5-1	TGCGCCAGCAGCTTGGGCGGGACCACCTCCTACAATGAGCAGTTCTTC	CASSLGGTTSYNEQFF
NA	TRBJ2-5	NA	TRBV6-5	TGTGCCAGCACGAACGCCCAAGAGACCCAGTACTTC	CASTNAQETQYF
NA	TRBJ1-3	NA	TRBV2	TGTGCCAGCCGACAAGAGGGGTCCGGAAACACCATATATTTT	CASRQEGSGNTIYF
NA	TRBJ2-7	NA	TRBV6-5	TGTGCCAGCAGTTACTCAGGGGTGTCCTACGAGCAGTACTTC	CASSYSGVSYEQYF
NA	TRBJ2-3	TRBD1	TRBV7-9	TGTGCCAGCAGTCCCGTCACAGGGGGCGTAGATACGCAGTATTTT	CASSPVTGGVDTQYF
NA	TRBJ2-5	NA	TRBV5-1	TGCGCCAGCAGCTACAGTCTGGAGACCCAGTACTTC	CASSYSLETQYF
NA	TRBJ2-6	NA	TRBV5-4	TGTGCCAGCAGCCCCCCGTTCAGTATGAACTCTGGGGCCAACGTCCTGACTTTC	CASSPPFSMNSGANVLTF